This TCR beta chain was documented in a study of cytomegalovirus exposure and HLA in healthy donors. This clone was detected a few times. What it recognizes is unknown. Findings and caveats of the study: Researchers had no immune exposure information except CMV serostatus available.

PCR involved 60 Vbeta and 13 Jbeta primers. Some clones are missing from TCRdb's copy, which holds only in-frame ones; the method was immunoSEQ multiplex PCR. The table has under 150,000 clones, roughly 84% seen once; the top ten hold 2.5%. V lost 2 bases and J 4 bases, leaving 6 bases between the germline ends. CDR1 SNHLY and CDR2 FYNNEI come from the germline V gene. This CDR3 is built from 13 residues. The receptor's source is a boy between 2 and 15 years old in good health and CMV-seronegative. The specimen was PBMCs. The V and J genes are TRBV2 and TRBJ1-5, with a possible D match to TRBD1 (5 bases). The CDR3 here is CASSEQGNQPQHF. The CDR3 coding sequence is TGTGCCAGCAGTGAACAGGGAAATCAGCCCCAGCATTTT.